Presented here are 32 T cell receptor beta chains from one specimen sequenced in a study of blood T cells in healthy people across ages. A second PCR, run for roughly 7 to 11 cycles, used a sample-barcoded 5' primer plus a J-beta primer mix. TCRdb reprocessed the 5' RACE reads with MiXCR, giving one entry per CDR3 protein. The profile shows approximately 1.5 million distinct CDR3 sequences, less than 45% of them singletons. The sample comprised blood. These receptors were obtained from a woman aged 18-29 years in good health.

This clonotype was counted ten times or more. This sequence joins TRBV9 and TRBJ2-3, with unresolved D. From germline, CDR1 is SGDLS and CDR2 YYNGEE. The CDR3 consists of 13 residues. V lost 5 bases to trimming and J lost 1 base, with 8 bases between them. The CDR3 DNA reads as TGTGCCAGCAGTGTCGTTGGCACAGATACGCAGTATTTT. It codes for CASSVVGTDTQYF. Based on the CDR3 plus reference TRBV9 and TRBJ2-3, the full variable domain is DSGVTQTPKHLITATGQRVTLRCSPRSGDLSVYWYQQSLDQGLQFLIQYYNGEERAKGNILERFSAQQFPDLHSELNLSSLELGDSALYFCASSVVGTDTQYFGPGTRLTVL.

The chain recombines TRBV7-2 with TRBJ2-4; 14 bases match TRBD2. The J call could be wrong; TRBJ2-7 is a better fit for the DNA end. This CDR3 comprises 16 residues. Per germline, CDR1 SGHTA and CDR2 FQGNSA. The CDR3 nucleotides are TGTGCCAGCAGCTCAAGGACTAGCGGGGGGTCCTACGAGCAGTACTTC. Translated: CASSSRTSGGSYEQYF.

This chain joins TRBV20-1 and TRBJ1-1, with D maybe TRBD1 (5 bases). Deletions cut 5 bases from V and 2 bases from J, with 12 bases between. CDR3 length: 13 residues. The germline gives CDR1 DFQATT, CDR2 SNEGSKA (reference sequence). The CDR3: CSAPRTLNTEAFF. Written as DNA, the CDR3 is TGCAGTGCTCCACGGACACTAAACACTGAAGCTTTCTTT.

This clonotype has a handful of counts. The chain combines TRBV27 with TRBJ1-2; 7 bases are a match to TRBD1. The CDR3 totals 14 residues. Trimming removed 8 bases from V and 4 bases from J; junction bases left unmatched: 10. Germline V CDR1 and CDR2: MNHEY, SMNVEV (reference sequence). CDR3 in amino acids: CASFSWAGGYGYTF. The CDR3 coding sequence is TGTGCCAGCTTCTCCTGGGCAGGGGGCTATGGCTACACCTTC.

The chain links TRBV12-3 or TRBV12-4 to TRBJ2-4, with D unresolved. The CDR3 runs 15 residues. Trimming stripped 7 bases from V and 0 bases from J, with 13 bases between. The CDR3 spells CASTTVGLAKNIQYF. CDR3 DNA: TGTGCCAGCACCACGGTCGGATTAGCCAAAAACATTCAGTACTTC.

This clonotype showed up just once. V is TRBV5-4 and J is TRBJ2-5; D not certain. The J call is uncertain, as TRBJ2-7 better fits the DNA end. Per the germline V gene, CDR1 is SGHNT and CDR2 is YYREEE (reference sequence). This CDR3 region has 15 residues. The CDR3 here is CASSLDSLGTYEQYF. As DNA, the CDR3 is TGTGCCAGCAGCTTGGACAGTCTGGGTACGTACGAGCAGTACTTC.

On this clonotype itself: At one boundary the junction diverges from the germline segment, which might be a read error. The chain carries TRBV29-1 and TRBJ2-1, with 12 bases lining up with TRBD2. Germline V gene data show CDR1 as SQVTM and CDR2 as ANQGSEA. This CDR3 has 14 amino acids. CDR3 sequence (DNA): TGCGGCGTTCTAGCGGGAGGGCGAGGAGATGAGCAGTTCTTC. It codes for CGVLAGGRGDEQFF.

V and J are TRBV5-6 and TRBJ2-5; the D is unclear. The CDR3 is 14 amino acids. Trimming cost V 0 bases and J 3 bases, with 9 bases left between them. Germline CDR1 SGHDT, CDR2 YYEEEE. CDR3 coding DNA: TGTGCCAGCAGCTTGGGGCCAAAGGAAGAGACCCAGTACTTC. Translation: CASSLGPKEETQYF.

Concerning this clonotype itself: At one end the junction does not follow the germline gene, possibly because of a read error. CDR3 DNA: TGCGCCAGCAGCCACGCTAATACAGGGATGGATGGCTGCACCTTC. This encodes CASSHANTGMDGCTF. This rearrangement joins TRBV4-1 to TRBJ1-2, with a tentative D call TRBD1 (6 bases). The CDR3 runs to 15 residues. The V gene's germline CDR1 is MGHRA and CDR2 YSYEKL.

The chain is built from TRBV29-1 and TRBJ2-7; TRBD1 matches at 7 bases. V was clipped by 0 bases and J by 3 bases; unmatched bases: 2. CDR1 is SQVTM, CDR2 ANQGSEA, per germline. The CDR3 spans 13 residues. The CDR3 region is CSVEDGTVYEQYF. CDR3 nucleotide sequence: TGCAGCGTTGAAGATGGGACAGTCTACGAGCAGTACTTC.

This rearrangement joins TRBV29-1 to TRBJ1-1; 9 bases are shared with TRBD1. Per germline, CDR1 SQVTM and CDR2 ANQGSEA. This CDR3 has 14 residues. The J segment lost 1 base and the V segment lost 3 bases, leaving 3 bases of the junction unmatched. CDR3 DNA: TGCAGCGTTGATGGGACAGGGAAGAACACTGAAGCTTTCTTT. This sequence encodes CSVDGTGKNTEAFF.

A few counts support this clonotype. The CDR3 loop reads CASSLKGQSSYEQYF. The CDR3 coding sequence is TGTGCCAGCAGTTTAAAGGGACAGTCCTCCTACGAGCAGTACTTC. The chain uses TRBV12-3 or TRBV12-4 and TRBJ2-7, with 7 bases aligning to TRBD1. J gave up 0 bases and V 2 bases, and 4 bases lay outside the gene matches. The CDR3 is 15 residues long.

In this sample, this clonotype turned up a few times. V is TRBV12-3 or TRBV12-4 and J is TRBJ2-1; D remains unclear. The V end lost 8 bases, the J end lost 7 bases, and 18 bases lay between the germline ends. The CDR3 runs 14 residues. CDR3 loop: CASAASRSWNEQFF. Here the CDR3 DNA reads TGTGCCAGCGCTGCCAGCCGTTCATGGAATGAGCAGTTCTTC.

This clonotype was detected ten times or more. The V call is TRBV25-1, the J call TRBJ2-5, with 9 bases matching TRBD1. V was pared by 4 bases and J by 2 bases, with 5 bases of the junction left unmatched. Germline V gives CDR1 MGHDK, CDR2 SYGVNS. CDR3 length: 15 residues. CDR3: CASSADRGPQETQYF. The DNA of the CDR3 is TGTGCCAGCAGTGCGGACAGGGGACCTCAAGAGACCCAGTACTTC.

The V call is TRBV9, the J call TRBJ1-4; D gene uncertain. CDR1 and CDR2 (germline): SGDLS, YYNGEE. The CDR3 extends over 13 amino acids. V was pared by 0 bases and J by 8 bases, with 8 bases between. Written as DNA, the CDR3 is TGTGCCAGCAGCGTAGTTCCTGGCGAAAAACTGTTTTTT. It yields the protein CASSVVPGEKLFF.

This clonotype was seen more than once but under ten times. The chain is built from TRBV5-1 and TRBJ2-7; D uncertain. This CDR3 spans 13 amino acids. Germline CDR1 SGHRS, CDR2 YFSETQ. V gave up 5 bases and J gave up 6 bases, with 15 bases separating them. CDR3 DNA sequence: TGCGCCAGCAGGCGCGAGCCCCATACCGAGCAGTACTTC. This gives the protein CASRREPHTEQYF.

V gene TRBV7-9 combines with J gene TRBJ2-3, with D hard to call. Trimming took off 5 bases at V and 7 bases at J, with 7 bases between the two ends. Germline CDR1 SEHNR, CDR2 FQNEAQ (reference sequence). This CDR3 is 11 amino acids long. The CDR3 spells CASSIDNTQYF. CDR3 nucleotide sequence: TGTGCCAGCAGCATAGACAATACGCAGTATTTT.

CDR3 loop: CAWSVDRVSSYEQYF. CDR3 sequence (DNA): TGTGCCTGGAGTGTCGACAGGGTTAGCTCCTACGAGCAGTACTTC. This sequence joins TRBV30 and TRBJ2-7, with TRBD1 matching over 7 bases. The CDR3 is made up of 15 amino acids. Germline trimming cut 0 bases from V and 0 bases from J; bases unmatched to any gene: 5. Germline-derived CDR1 and CDR2 are GTSNPN and SVGIG (reference sequence).

The CDR3 sequence is CSAKRRVRFGDISPLHF. Here the CDR3 DNA reads TGCAGTGCTAAAAGACGCGTACGATTCGGAGACATTTCACCCCTCCACTTT. V usage is TRBV20-1 and J usage is TRBJ1-6; D remains unclear. The V gene's germline CDR1 is DFQATT and CDR2 SNEGSKA (reference sequence). V lost 4 bases and J lost 9, with 25 bases in between. This CDR3 is built from 17 residues.

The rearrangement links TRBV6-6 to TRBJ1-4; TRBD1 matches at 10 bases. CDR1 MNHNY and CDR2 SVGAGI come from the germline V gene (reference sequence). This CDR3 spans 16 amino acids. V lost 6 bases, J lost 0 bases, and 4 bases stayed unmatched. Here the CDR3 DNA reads TGTGCCAGCAGCCTGGGACAGGGGTCAACTAATGAAAAACTGTTTTTT. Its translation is CASSLGQGSTNEKLFF.

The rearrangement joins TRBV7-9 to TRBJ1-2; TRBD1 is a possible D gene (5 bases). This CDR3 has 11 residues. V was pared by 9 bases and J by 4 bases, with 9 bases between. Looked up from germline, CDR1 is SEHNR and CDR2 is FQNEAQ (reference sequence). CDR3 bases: TGTGCCAGTCCGGGGCTCTATGGCTACACCTTC. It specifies CASPGLYGYTF.

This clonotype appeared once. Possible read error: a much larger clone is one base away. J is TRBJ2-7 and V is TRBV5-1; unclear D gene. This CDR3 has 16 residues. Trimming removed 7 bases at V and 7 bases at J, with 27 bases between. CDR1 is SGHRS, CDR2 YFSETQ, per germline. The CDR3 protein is CASQLSLGGSHNEQYF. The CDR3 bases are TGCGCCAGCCAATTATCGCTAGGCGGTTCCCACAATGAGCAGTACTTC. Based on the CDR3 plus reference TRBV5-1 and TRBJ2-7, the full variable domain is KAGVTQTPRYLIKTRGQQVTLSCSPISGHRSVSWYQQTPGQGLQFLFEYFSETQRNKGNFPGRFSGRQFSNSRSEMNVSTLELGDSALYLCASQLSLGGSHNEQYFGPGTRLTVT.

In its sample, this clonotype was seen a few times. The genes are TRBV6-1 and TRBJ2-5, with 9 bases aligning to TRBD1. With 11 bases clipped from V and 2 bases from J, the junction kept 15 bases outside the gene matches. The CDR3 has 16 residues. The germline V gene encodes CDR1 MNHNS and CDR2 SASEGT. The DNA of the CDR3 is TGTGCCTTTGCCGGGACAGGGTTGAGGGGACAAGAGACCCAGTACTTC. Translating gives CAFAGTGLRGQETQYF.

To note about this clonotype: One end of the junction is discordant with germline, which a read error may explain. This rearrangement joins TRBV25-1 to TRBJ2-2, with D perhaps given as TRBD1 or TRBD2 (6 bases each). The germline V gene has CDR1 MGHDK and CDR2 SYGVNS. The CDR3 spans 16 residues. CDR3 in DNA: TGTGCCAGCAGTGGGTTACAGGGATATTCCACCGGGGGGCTGTTTTTT. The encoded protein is CASSGLQGYSTGGLFF.

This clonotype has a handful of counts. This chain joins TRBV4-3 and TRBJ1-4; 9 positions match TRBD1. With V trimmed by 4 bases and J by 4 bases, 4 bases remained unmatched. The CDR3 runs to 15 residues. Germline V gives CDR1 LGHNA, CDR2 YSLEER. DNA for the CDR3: TGCGCCAGCAGCCCCGGACAGGGGATTAATGAAAAACTGTTTTTT. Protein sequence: CASSPGQGINEKLFF.

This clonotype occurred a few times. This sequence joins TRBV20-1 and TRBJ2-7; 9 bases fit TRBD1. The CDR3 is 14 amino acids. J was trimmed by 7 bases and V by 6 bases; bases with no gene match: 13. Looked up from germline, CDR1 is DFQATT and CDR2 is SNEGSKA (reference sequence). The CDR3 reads CSARTGGHFLEQYF. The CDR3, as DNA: TGCAGTGCACGAACAGGGGGCCATTTCTTGGAGCAGTACTTC.

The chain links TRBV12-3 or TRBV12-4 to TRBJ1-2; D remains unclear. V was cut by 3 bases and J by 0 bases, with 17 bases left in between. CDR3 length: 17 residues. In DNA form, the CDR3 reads TGTGCCAGCAGTTTGGGCCTTAGTTGGGGAGCTAACTATGGCTACACCTTC. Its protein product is CASSLGLSWGANYGYTF.

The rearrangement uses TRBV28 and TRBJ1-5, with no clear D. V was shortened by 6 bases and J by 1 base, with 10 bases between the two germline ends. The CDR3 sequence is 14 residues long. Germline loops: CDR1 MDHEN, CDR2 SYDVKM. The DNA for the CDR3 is TGTGCCAGCAGGACCCGGAGCAGCAATCAGCCCCAGCATTTT. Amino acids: CASRTRSSNQPQHF.

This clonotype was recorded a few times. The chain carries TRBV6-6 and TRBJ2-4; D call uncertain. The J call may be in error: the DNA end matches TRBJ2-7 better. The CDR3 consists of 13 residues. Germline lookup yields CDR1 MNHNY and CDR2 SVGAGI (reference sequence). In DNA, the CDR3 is TGTGCCAGCAGTTACTCGAGCCGACACGAGCAGTACTTC. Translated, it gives CASSYSSRHEQYF.

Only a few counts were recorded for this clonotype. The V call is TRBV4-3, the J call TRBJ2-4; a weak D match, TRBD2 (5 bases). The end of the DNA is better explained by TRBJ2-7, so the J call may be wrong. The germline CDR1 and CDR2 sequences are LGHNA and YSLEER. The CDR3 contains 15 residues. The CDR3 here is CASSATGSPLYEQYF. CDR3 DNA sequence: TGCGCCAGCAGTGCTACGGGATCCCCCCTTTACGAGCAGTACTTC.

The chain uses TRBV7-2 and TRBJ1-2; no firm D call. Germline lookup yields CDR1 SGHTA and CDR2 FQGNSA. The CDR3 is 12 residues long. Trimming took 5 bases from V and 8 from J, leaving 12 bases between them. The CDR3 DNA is TGTGCCAGCAGCCCAGATGGGTCCGGCTACACCTTC. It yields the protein CASSPDGSGYTF.

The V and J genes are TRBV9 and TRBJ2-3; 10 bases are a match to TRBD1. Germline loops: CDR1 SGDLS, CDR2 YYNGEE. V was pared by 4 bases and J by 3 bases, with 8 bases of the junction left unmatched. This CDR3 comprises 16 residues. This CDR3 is CASSLRDRGQTDTQYF. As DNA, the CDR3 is TGTGCCAGCAGCCTCCGGGACAGGGGACAGACAGATACGCAGTATTTT.